The 28 T cell receptor beta chains reported below all come from one sample, sequenced in a study of T cells after yellow fever vaccination. From the 5' RACE reads, TCRdb called clonotypes with MiXCR, one entry per CDR3 protein. Seen here are hundreds of thousands of distinct CDR3 sequences, 12% observed once, and the top ten hold more than 3%. Specimen: CD4+ T cells sorted from PBMCs, collected 15 days after the yellow fever booster vaccination. The receptor set was obtained from a man in his late teens or twenties who received the YFV17D yellow fever vaccine.

The table lists this clonotype with a few counts. This rearrangement joins TRBV2 to TRBJ2-3; TRBD2 agrees at 10 bases. The CDR3 sequence is 15 residues long. V was clipped by 7 bases and J by 4 bases; unmatched bases: 8. Per the germline V gene, CDR1 is SNHLY and CDR2 is FYNNEI. DNA of the CDR3: TGTGCCAGCACCCCCTTACTAGCGGGGCCAGATACGCAGTATTTT. It codes for CASTPLLAGPDTQYF.

The CDR3 loop is CASSTGGTEAFF. Written as DNA, the CDR3 is TGTGCCAGCAGTACGGGGGGCACTGAAGCTTTCTTT. The chain joins TRBV28 to TRBJ1-1, with D tentatively TRBD1 (5 bases). Trimming left V 5 bases short and J 4 bases short, with 8 bases between. The CDR3 is 12 amino acids. The germline CDR1 and CDR2 sequences are MDHEN and SYDVKM. Together with reference TRBV28 and TRBJ1-1, the CDR3 gives the full variable domain: DVKVTQSSRYLVKRTGEKVFLECVQDMDHENMFWYRQDPGLGLRLIYFSYDVKMKEKGDIPEGYSVSREKKERFSLILESASTNQTSMYLCASSTGGTEAFFGQGTRLTVV.

This clonotype came up a few times. This chain uses TRBV20-1 with TRBJ2-2; tentatively, D is TRBD1 (6 bases). The V end was cut by 1 base, the J end by 8 bases, with 17 bases between. The CDR3 has 15 residues. Per the germline V gene, CDR1 is DFQATT and CDR2 is SNEGSKA (reference sequence). The CDR3 region is CSARGFTGWGGELFF. The CDR3 DNA sequence: TGCAGTGCTAGAGGCTTTACAGGGTGGGGAGGGGAGCTGTTTTTT.

In this sample, this clonotype turned up a few times. The germline gene is not matched at one end of the junction; a read error may be the cause. CDR3 nucleotides: TGTGCCAGCATCCCACTGGGGGCGATGGAGCCTGAGGCTTTCTTT. This translates into CASIPLGAMEPEAFF. This chain uses TRBV6-2 or TRBV6-3 with TRBJ1-1, with D perhaps matching TRBD1 (6 bases). The germline V gene has CDR1 MNHEY and CDR2 SVGEGT. This CDR3 region has 15 residues.

This clonotype occurred a few times. The V gene is TRBV20-1, the J gene TRBJ1-2; D is perhaps TRBD1 (6 bases). This CDR3 comprises 12 residues. Germline assignment: CDR1 DFQATT and CDR2 SNEGSKA (reference sequence). V lost 5 bases and J lost 6, with 13 bases in between. The CDR3 DNA reads as TGCAGTGCTCCGACAGGTTTCGATGGCTACACCTTC. Translated, it gives CSAPTGFDGYTF.

The J gene is TRBJ2-3, the V gene TRBV5-1; D remains ambiguous. The CDR3 covers 15 residues. V was trimmed by 0 bases and J by 2 bases, leaving 10 bases between them. CDR1 is SGHRS, CDR2 YFSETQ, per germline. The CDR3 region is CASSLAGKPTDTQYF. The CDR3 nucleotides are TGCGCCAGCAGCTTGGCGGGCAAACCCACAGATACGCAGTATTTT.

This chain connects TRBV6-2 or TRBV6-3 to TRBJ1-6; weak D call: TRBD1 (6 bases). Germline V gene sequence: CDR1 MNHEY, CDR2 SVGEGT. Between the trimmed V and J ends, which lost 6 bases and 6 bases, there was a span of 12 bases. CDR3 length: 14 amino acids. The CDR3 sequence is CASRAGAGNSPLHF. The CDR3, as DNA: TGTGCCAGCAGGGCGGGGGCAGGTAATTCACCCCTCCACTTT.

This rearrangement joins TRBV7-7 to TRBJ2-2, with 10 bases aligning to TRBD2. The CDR3 totals 17 residues. Germline V CDR1 and CDR2: SSHAT, FNYEAQ (reference sequence). Losses at the gene ends were 5 bases for V and 4 bases for J; bases not matched to a gene: 10. CDR3 sequence reads: CASSPLGTSDLTGELFF. For the CDR3, the DNA is TGTGCCAGCAGCCCACTAGGGACTAGCGACCTCACCGGGGAGCTGTTTTTT.

Here the CDR3 reads CASSRLGISYEQYV. In DNA form, the CDR3 reads TGTGCCAGCAGTCGATTAGGGATCTCCTACGAGCAGTACGTC. V usage is TRBV6-1 and J usage is TRBJ2-7; no clear D gene. The V gene lost 5 bases and the J gene lost 0 bases, with 11 bases spanning the gap. CDR3 length equals 14 residues. Germline V gene sequence: CDR1 MNHNS, CDR2 SASEGT.

In its sample, this clonotype was seen a few times. This sequence joins TRBV20-1 and TRBJ2-1; 14 positions match TRBD2. Per germline, CDR1 DFQATT and CDR2 SNEGSKA (reference sequence). Germline trimming cut 5 bases from V and 8 bases from J; bases unmatched to any gene: 5. CDR3 size: 14 residues. CDR3 region: CSALRLAGGHEQFF. In DNA form, the CDR3 reads TGCAGTGCTCTACGACTAGCGGGGGGGCATGAGCAGTTCTTC.

This clonotype has just a few counts. The V gene is TRBV7-2, the J gene TRBJ2-3, with D perhaps TRBD2 (5 bases). Germline values: CDR1 SGHTA, CDR2 FQGNSA. With 7 bases removed from V and 6 bases from J, the gap between germline ends came to 17 bases. The CDR3 contains 14 residues. The CDR3 coding sequence is TGTGCCAGCATACTAGAGGCCCTGATGGATACGCAGTATTTT. Amino acids: CASILEALMDTQYF.

The chain links TRBV12-3 or TRBV12-4 to TRBJ1-6, with TRBD1 matching 9 bases. CDR3 size: 14 residues. Losses at the gene ends were 6 bases for V and 8 bases for J; bases not matched to a gene: 5. The CDR3: CASSRGQGYSPLHF. The CDR3 bases are TGTGCCAGCAGCCGCGGACAGGGGTATTCACCCCTCCACTTT.

In its sample, this clonotype was seen many times. The rearrangement links TRBV20-1 to TRBJ2-3; TRBD2 aligns across 7 bases. Germline V gene sequence: CDR1 DFQATT, CDR2 SNEGSKA (reference sequence). This CDR3 comprises 14 residues. V trimming: 5 bases; J trimming: 3 bases; junction bases outside the gene matches: 8. CDR3 sequence (DNA): TGCAGTGCTTATGAGCGGGGTAGGACAGATACGCAGTATTTT. Amino acids: CSAYERGRTDTQYF.

This clonotype was seen more than once but under ten times. CDR3 nucleotides: TGTGCCAGCAGGGTAGAGCTTCTCACCGGGGAGCTGTTTTTT. Its protein product is CASRVELLTGELFF. The V gene is TRBV6-5, the J gene TRBJ2-2; D uncertain. This CDR3 comprises 14 residues. V was pared by 6 bases and J by 4 bases, with 12 bases between. From germline, CDR1 is MNHEY and CDR2 SVGAGI.

The chain has TRBV7-7 and TRBJ2-5, with 12 positions matching TRBD2. The germline V gene has CDR1 SSHAT and CDR2 FNYEAQ (reference sequence). This CDR3 is 16 amino acids long. V lost 4 bases to trimming and J lost 7 bases; unmatched junction nucleotides: 10. CDR3 bases: TGTGCCAGCAGCTCCTCAACTAGCGGGGGGTGGTGGACCCAGTACTTC. This encodes CASSSSTSGGWWTQYF.

This clonotype showed up just a few times. V is TRBV2 and J is TRBJ1-3; D gene uncertain. V dropped 3 bases and J dropped 0 bases, with 6 bases sitting between them. The germline V gene has CDR1 SNHLY and CDR2 FYNNEI. This CDR3 has 14 amino acids. CDR3 nucleotides: TGTGCCAGCAGTGACCCTCGCTCTGGAAACACCATATATTTT. This encodes CASSDPRSGNTIYF.

This clonotype was seen only a few times. This chain connects TRBV7-9 to TRBJ2-1; TRBD1 matches at 7 bases. After removal of 5 bases from V and 6 bases from J, the junction contained 7 bases not matched to a gene. Germline V gives CDR1 SEHNR, CDR2 FQNEAQ (reference sequence). This CDR3 is 14 amino acids long. In DNA form, the CDR3 reads TGTGCCAGCAGCCGTTCGACAGGGTTCAATGAGCAGTTCTTC. Its protein is CASSRSTGFNEQFF.

J is TRBJ1-5 and V is TRBV5-6; D is uncertain. This CDR3 region has 14 residues. Germline CDR1 and CDR2: SGHDT and YYEEEE. The V gene lost 3 bases and the J gene lost 7 bases, with 14 bases spanning the gap. CDR3 DNA sequence: TGTGCCAGCAGCTCCATCGAGGGAGGACAGCCCCAGCATTTT. This gives the protein CASSSIEGGQPQHF.

The chain couples TRBV20-1 to TRBJ1-1, with 8 bases lining up with TRBD1. The junction had 6 bases not matched to a gene; V was cut back by 7 bases and J by 5 bases. Germline CDR1 and CDR2: DFQATT and SNEGSKA (reference sequence). The CDR3 has 12 amino acids. The CDR3, as DNA: TGCAGTGTCTGGGACAGGTGGACTGAAGCTTTCTTT. As protein: CSVWDRWTEAFF.

The table lists this clonotype with a few counts. The chain links TRBV27 to TRBJ2-6; 7 bases fit TRBD1. This CDR3 comprises 18 residues. After removal of 5 bases from V and 1 base from J, the junction contained 11 bases not matched to a gene. Germline CDR1 and CDR2: MNHEY and SMNVEV (reference sequence). CDR3 protein: CASSRSGQQFSGANVLTF. The CDR3, as DNA: TGTGCCAGCAGTAGATCGGGACAGCAGTTTTCTGGGGCCAACGTCCTGACTTTC.

This clonotype has ten or more counts. This chain joins TRBV20-1 and TRBJ2-5; 8 nucleotides match TRBD1. Unmatched junction bases numbered 8, after V lost 0 bases and J lost 5 bases. The CDR3 has 15 residues. From germline, CDR1 is DFQATT and CDR2 SNEGSKA (reference sequence). Here the CDR3 reads CSARDPGGPGETQYF. In DNA, the CDR3 is TGCAGTGCTAGAGATCCAGGGGGCCCGGGTGAGACCCAGTACTTC.

The rearrangement uses TRBV7-2 and TRBJ1-2; the D gene is possibly TRBD1 (6 bases). The CDR3 is made up of 15 amino acids. The ends were cut back, 5 bases at V and 2 bases at J, with 15 bases in the middle. The germline CDR1 and CDR2 sequences are SGHTA and FQGNSA. The CDR3 coding sequence is TGTGCCAGCAGCCAAAGGACAGATCAGAACTATGGCTACACCTTC. Protein: CASSQRTDQNYGYTF.

This clonotype was found a few times. The rearrangement links TRBV11-1 to TRBJ1-2; D unresolved. The CDR3 contains 14 residues. Per the germline V gene, CDR1 is SGHAT and CDR2 is FQDESV (reference sequence). V gave up 5 bases and J gave up 4 bases, with 14 bases separating them. The CDR3 bases are TGTGCCAGCAGCCGGAGACCCAACATCTATGGCTACACCTTC. Protein product: CASSRRPNIYGYTF.

The rearrangement joins TRBV4-2 to TRBJ2-2; TRBD2 matches at 7 bases. The germline gives CDR1 LGHNA, CDR2 YNFKEQ. V was pared by 4 bases and J by 4 bases, with 9 bases of the junction left unmatched. The length of the CDR3 is 16 residues. Written as DNA, the CDR3 is TGTGCCAGCAGCCCCAAGTGGGGGGGGGGCACCGGGGAGCTGTTTTTT. This sequence encodes CASSPKWGGGTGELFF.

This clonotype was counted a few times. The chain recombines TRBV20-1 with TRBJ1-1; 9 bases line up with TRBD1. The V gene's germline CDR1 is DFQATT and CDR2 SNEGSKA (reference sequence). The CDR3 has 13 amino acids. Trimming took 6 bases from V and 7 from J; bases not matched to a gene: 9. CDR3 nucleotide sequence: TGCAGTGCCGGACGAGGACAGGGGATTGAAGCTTTCTTT. Protein product: CSAGRGQGIEAFF.

The J gene is TRBJ1-2, the V gene TRBV20-1; 10 bases map to TRBD1. Germline CDR1 reads DFQATT; CDR2 reads SNEGSKA (reference sequence). The CDR3 is 15 residues long. V lost 6 bases to trimming and J lost 4 bases; unmatched junction nucleotides: 11. Here the CDR3 DNA reads TGCAGTGCCCCTCGTGGTGACAGGGGGCTCTATGGCTACACCTTC. It yields the protein CSAPRGDRGLYGYTF.

This rearrangement joins TRBV5-1 to TRBJ2-6, with D hard to call. CDR1 is SGHRS, CDR2 YFSETQ, per germline. This CDR3 region has 14 residues. V gave up 0 bases and J gave up 4 bases, with 5 bases separating them. The CDR3 loop is CASSLGRGANVLTF. In nucleotides, the CDR3 is TGCGCCAGCAGCTTGGGGCGGGGGGCCAACGTCCTGACTTTC.

The chain combines TRBV29-1 with TRBJ2-3; TRBD1 is a possible D gene (6 bases). Germline lookup yields CDR1 SQVTM and CDR2 ANQGSEA. The CDR3 runs 15 residues. V was trimmed by 6 bases and J by 0 bases, leaving 16 bases between them. The CDR3 region is CSVERTVTSTDTQYF. The DNA of the CDR3 is TGCAGCGTGGAACGGACAGTAACTAGCACAGATACGCAGTATTTT.